These 8 T cell receptor beta chains were sequenced from one sample in a study of T cells in Graves' hyperthyroidism and ophthalmopathy. Amplified TCR beta CDR3 regions came from RNA transcripts. The HTBI set primed first-round TCR CDR3 RT-PCR. MiXCR, applied by TCRdb to the multiplex PCR reads, yields one record per CDR3 protein. Here the sample spans 350,000 to 400,000 distinct CDR3 sequences, 14% being singletons. Sequenced: blood. Receptors originate from a woman in her sixties or seventies with Graves' hyperthyroidism.

This clonotype turned up a few times. V and J are TRBV28 and TRBJ2-7; D is uncertain. CDR1 MDHEN and CDR2 SYDVKM come from the germline V gene. This CDR3 is 11 amino acids long. With 7 bases removed from V and 7 bases from J, the gap between germline ends came to 11 bases. The CDR3 sequence: CASTLRREQYF. The DNA of the CDR3 is TGTGCCAGCACCTTAAGAAGGGAGCAGTACTTC.

In this sample, this clonotype turned up a few times. The chain recombines TRBV14 with TRBJ2-1, with 9 bases aligning to TRBD2. With 2 bases clipped from V and 6 bases from J, the junction kept 14 bases outside the gene matches. Per the germline V gene, CDR1 is SGHDN and CDR2 is FVKESK. This CDR3 contains 18 residues. DNA for the CDR3: TGTGCCAGCAGCCAAAGTCGAGGCGGGAGGGCCTCCCGCAATGAGCAGTTCTTC. Translation: CASSQSRGGRASRNEQFF.

This clonotype was observed at least ten times. This chain joins TRBV12-3 or TRBV12-4 and TRBJ2-1; D possibly matches TRBD1 or TRBD2 (5 bases each). Trimming took off 5 bases at V and 8 bases at J, with 7 bases between the two ends. The CDR3 sequence is 11 residues long. For the CDR3, the DNA is TGTGCCAGCAGTCCGGGACATGAGCAGTTCTTC. Its protein product is CASSPGHEQFF.

With respect to this clonotype: An end of the junction differs from the germline gene, which may be a read error. CDR3 coding DNA: TGTACCAGCAGCCCCCACCCCGACCCGTCTCGGACCCAGTACTTC. It is translated as CTSSPHPDPSRTQYF. This chain links TRBV28 with TRBJ2-5; D gene ambiguous. This CDR3 region has 15 residues. Germline values: CDR1 MDHEN, CDR2 SYDVKM.

This clonotype was seen repeatedly, ten times or more. The chain is built from TRBV2 and TRBJ2-2; D remains unclear. The CDR3 contains 11 residues. Germline CDR1 reads SNHLY; CDR2 reads FYNNEI. The CDR3 coding sequence is TGTGCAACGAAGCTCTCCGGGGAGCTGTTTTTT. Protein: CATKLSGELFF.

This clonotype was observed at least ten times. CDR3: CASSLGWGTDTQYF. The DNA for the CDR3 is TGTGCCAGCAGCTTAGGCTGGGGAACAGATACGCAGTATTTT. The chain joins TRBV11-2 to TRBJ2-3; D remains ambiguous. Germline loops: CDR1 SGHAT, CDR2 FQNNGV. The CDR3 spans 14 residues. Trimming shortened V by 1 base and J by 3 bases, and 8 bases separated the two germline ends.

The sample holds a few counts of this clonotype. The rearrangement uses TRBV4-1 and TRBJ1-3; D is possibly TRBD1 (6 bases). CDR1 is MGHRA and CDR2 is YSYEKL in the germline V gene. Trimming cost V 1 base and J 4 bases, with 8 bases left between them. The CDR3 has 14 residues. The CDR3 coding sequence is TGCGCCAGCAGCCAAGTTCAGGGGGGAAACACCATATATTTT. This codes for CASSQVQGGNTIYF.

This clonotype was observed at least ten times. This chain connects TRBV9 to TRBJ2-1; the match to TRBD2 covers 13 bases. Germline loops: CDR1 SGDLS, CDR2 YYNGEE. V was clipped by 4 bases and J by 0 bases; unmatched bases: 10. This CDR3 spans 19 amino acids. In DNA, the CDR3 is TGTGCCAGCAGCTCTCCGGGACTAGCGGGAACTCTCTCCTACAATGAGCAGTTCTTC. Protein: CASSSPGLAGTLSYNEQFF.